This T cell receptor (beta chain) was sequenced for a study of cytomegalovirus exposure and HLA in healthy donors. General study points: As confirmed in vitro, a few CMV-associated chains were specific for CMV antigens.

13 Jbeta primers and 60 Vbeta primers were used for the PCR. Repertoires were generated with immunoSEQ multiplex PCR, while TCRdb's copy carries only in-frame clones and drops some. The sample includes approximately 140,000 clones, approximately 80% of them seen just once. Of note for this clone: The target antigen is unknown.

The CDR3 is 19 amino acids. V was cut by 4 bases and J by 0 bases, with 23 bases left in between. Germline V gives CDR1 SGHRS, CDR2 YFSETQ. The chain uses TRBV5-1 and TRBJ1-3; D is possibly TRBD1 (6 bases). The sequencing sample was made of PBMCs. The TCR was taken from a man between 18 and 29 years old in good health and CMV-seronegative. In nucleotides, the CDR3 is TGCGCCAGCAGCCGGGGACACCCAGTCTCCTCGGTCTCTGGAAACACCATATATTTT. Translated, it gives CASSRGHPVSSVSGNTIYF.